This TCR beta chain stems from a study of cytomegalovirus exposure and HLA in healthy donors. Overall study results and limits: According to the study, 160 or so TCR beta chains were cytomegalovirus-associated.

The germline V gene encodes CDR1 MNHEY and CDR2 SMNVEV (reference sequence). This CDR3 is built from 15 residues. V was cut by 5 bases and J by 4 bases, with 18 bases left in between. Details on this clone: The antigen remains unidentified.

Assay used: immunoSEQ multiplex PCR; TCRdb lists only in-frame clones, some missing. This repertoire shows approximately 300,000 clones, 70% to 90% found once; its top ten account for more than 0.8%. This sequence originates from a woman under 30 in good health and CMV-seronegative. The chain carries TRBV27 and TRBJ2-7; possibly TRBD2 for D (6 bases). The sequencing input was PBMCs. The CDR3 DNA follows: TGTGCCAGCAGTCGGGAGACTAGTGGGCCGTACGAGCAGTACTTC. It translates to CASSRETSGPYEQYF.